The 21 T cell receptor beta chains below all came from one sample that was sequenced in a study of blood T cell repertoires in COVID-19. Data came from immunoSEQ multiplex PCR; TCRdb stores just in-frame clones and leaves some out. The data contain around 54,000 clones, 90% of them singletons. Material: peripheral blood. These receptors all come from a middle-aged woman with active COVID-19.

This clone is a singleton in its sample. This chain uses TRBV7-8 with TRBJ1-1, with 9 bases matching TRBD1. The CDR3 has 15 amino acids. The V and J ends lost 3 bases and 5 bases, in that order; junction bases with no gene match: 7. From germline, CDR1 is SGHVS and CDR2 FQNEAQ. In nucleotides, the CDR3 is TGTGCCAGCAGCTTCATCGGGACAGGGATAACTGAAGCTTTCTTT. Its protein is CASSFIGTGITEAFF.

The chain combines TRBV7-9 with TRBJ2-5, with 9 positions matching TRBD2. Germline values: CDR1 SEHNR, CDR2 FQNEAQ (reference sequence). With V trimmed by 5 bases and J by 2 bases, 12 bases remained unmatched. This CDR3 comprises 17 residues. The CDR3 loop reads CASSIRLAAQSQETQYF. Written as DNA, the CDR3 is TGTGCCAGCAGCATCCGACTAGCGGCCCAGTCACAAGAGACCCAGTACTTC.

The CDR3: CASSQGPGGNIGETQYF. The CDR3 bases are TGCGCCAGCAGCCAAGGGCCAGGGGGCAATATCGGAGAGACCCAGTACTTC. The rearrangement links TRBV4-3 to TRBJ2-5, with 8 positions matching TRBD1. With 1 base clipped from V and 4 bases from J, the junction kept 11 bases outside the gene matches. The length of the CDR3 is 17 residues. CDR1 and CDR2 from the germline V gene are LGHNA and YSLEER.

The rearrangement joins TRBV18 to TRBJ2-7; no definite D call. Trimming removed 0 bases at V and 5 bases at J, with 17 bases between. The CDR3 spans 16 residues. CDR1 and CDR2 (germline): KGHSH, LQKENI. CDR3 sequence: CASSPPVSQSPHEQYF. As DNA, the CDR3 is TGTGCCAGCTCACCACCGGTCTCACAGTCGCCTCACGAGCAGTACTTC.

The chain carries TRBV5-4 and TRBJ1-6; 8 positions match TRBD1. Germline loops: CDR1 SGHNT, CDR2 YYREEE (reference sequence). V was clipped by 2 bases and J by 6 bases; unmatched bases: 1. The CDR3 spans 14 residues. The CDR3 loop reads CASSLGQGNSPLHF. The CDR3 coding sequence is TGTGCCAGCAGCTTAGGACAGGGTAATTCACCCCTCCACTTT.

V and J are TRBV5-5 and TRBJ2-2; D perhaps matches TRBD2 (6 bases). V shed 4 bases and J shed 2 bases, with 15 bases lying between them. This CDR3 comprises 16 residues. Germline-derived CDR1 and CDR2 are SGHKS and YYEKEE (reference sequence). The CDR3 loop reads CASSRVEGSNTGELFF. The CDR3 DNA reads as TGTGCCAGCAGCCGTGTGGAGGGGTCAAACACCGGGGAGCTGTTTTTT.

The rearrangement joins TRBV2 to TRBJ1-1, with D unresolved. Germline V CDR1 and CDR2: SNHLY, FYNNEI. The CDR3 length is 13 residues. The germline V and J ends were trimmed by 10 bases and 1 base, with 13 bases remaining between them. CDR3 in amino acids: CATHPGENTEAFF. CDR3 nucleotides: TGTGCCACCCACCCAGGTGAGAACACTGAAGCTTTCTTT.

The rearrangement joins TRBV5-1 to TRBJ1-1; 8 bases are shared with TRBD1. V shed 1 base, J shed 5 bases, and the junction held 4 bases outside the gene matches. The CDR3 totals 14 residues. Germline CDR1 and CDR2: SGHRS and YFSETQ. CDR3 sequence: CASSLRTGRTEAFF. The CDR3 region has the DNA TGCGCCAGCAGCTTGAGGACAGGGCGGACTGAAGCTTTCTTT.

This chain connects TRBV7-7 to TRBJ1-6; D might be TRBD1 (5 bases). Trimming removed 0 bases from V and 7 bases from J, with 19 bases in between. In germline, CDR1 is SSHAT, CDR2 FNYEAQ (reference sequence). The CDR3 totals 18 residues. The CDR3 spells CASSLALGRAVQNSPLHF. CDR3 sequence (DNA): TGTGCCAGCAGCTTAGCGCTCGGCAGGGCGGTTCAAAATTCACCCCTCCACTTT.

This clone has a handful of counts. The chain joins TRBV3-1 (or the pseudogene TRBV3-2) to TRBJ1-2; 10 bases match TRBD1. The V and J ends lost 5 bases and 5 bases, in that order; junction bases with no gene match: 5. The CDR3 totals 14 residues. Germline CDR1 and CDR2: LGHDT and YNNKEL (reference sequence). The CDR3 DNA follows: TGTGCCAGCAGCTGGCGGACAGGGGGTTATGGCTACACCTTC. It codes for CASSWRTGGYGYTF.

The rearrangement uses TRBV15 and TRBJ1-1; no definite D call. The CDR3 runs to 12 residues. V lost 1 base and J 3 bases, leaving 3 bases between the germline ends. Germline lookup yields CDR1 LNHNV and CDR2 YYDKDF (reference sequence). CDR3: CATSRVDTEAFF. In DNA, the CDR3 is TGTGCCACCAGCAGAGTCGACACTGAAGCTTTCTTT.

The J gene is TRBJ2-5, the V gene TRBV20-1; D gene uncertain. The ends were cut back, 5 bases at V and 2 bases at J, with 3 bases in the middle. The CDR3 sequence is 10 residues long. CDR1 is DFQATT and CDR2 is SNEGSKA in the germline V gene (reference sequence). CDR3 residues: CSALQETQYF. CDR3 coding DNA: TGCAGTGCTTTACAAGAGACCCAGTACTTC.

The genes are TRBV5-4 and TRBJ2-7; TRBD2 aligns across 9 bases. After removal of 0 bases from V and 4 bases from J, the junction contained 11 bases not matched to a gene. Germline V gives CDR1 SGHNT, CDR2 YYREEE (reference sequence). The CDR3 length is 17 residues. The CDR3 DNA reads TGTGCCAGCAGCTTGGCTGGGGGCGGGGGGGCCGTTTACGAGCAGTACTTC. It codes for CASSLAGGGGAVYEQYF.

The chain couples TRBV5-6 to TRBJ2-2, with 8 bases lining up with TRBD1. This CDR3 is 14 amino acids long. Germline CDR1 is SGHDT and CDR2 is YYEEEE. V gave up 6 bases and J gave up 6 bases; unmatched junction bases: 7. CDR3 coding DNA: TGTGCCAGCACCATCGACAGGGGAGCCGGGGAGCTGTTTTTT. Amino acid sequence: CASTIDRGAGELFF. Combining the CDR3 with reference TRBV5-6 and TRBJ2-2 gives the whole variable domain DAGVTQSPTHLIKTRGQQVTLRCSPKSGHDTVSWYQQALGQGPQFIFQYYEEEERQRGNFPDRFSGHQFPNYSSELNVNALLLGDSALYLCASTIDRGAGELFFGEGSRLTVL.

The chain is built from TRBV2 and TRBJ1-2; D remains ambiguous. Germline CDR1 SNHLY, CDR2 FYNNEI. The CDR3 extends over 14 amino acids. Trimming took 0 bases from V and 7 from J, leaving 12 bases between them. For the CDR3, the DNA is TGTGCCAGCAGTGAAGCGCGGGGAATTAGTGGCTACACCTTC. Translated, it gives CASSEARGISGYTF.

This chain uses TRBV3-1 (or the pseudogene TRBV3-2) with TRBJ1-1; D remains ambiguous. Germline assignment: CDR1 LGHDT and CDR2 YNNKEL (reference sequence). The CDR3 is 15 residues long. V lost 2 bases to trimming and J lost 0 bases, with 10 bases between them. CDR3 sequence (DNA): TGTGCCAGCAGCCAAACCCCTCGGGTGAACACTGAAGCTTTCTTT. Residues: CASSQTPRVNTEAFF.

This rearrangement joins TRBV10-1 to TRBJ1-1; no definite D call. The V gene's germline CDR1 is WNHNN and CDR2 SYGVQD (reference sequence). There are 14 residues in the CDR3. V was shortened by 0 bases and J by 10 bases, with 15 bases between the two germline ends. The CDR3 region has the DNA TGCGCCAGCAGTGAGTCCCCAGGTGTCGCGTCAGCTTTCTTT. This codes for CASSESPGVASAFF.

The CDR3 reads CASSRRGEETQYF. In nucleotides, the CDR3 is TGTGCCAGCTCCCGGCGGGGAGAAGAGACCCAGTACTTC. The chain couples TRBV7-2 to TRBJ2-5; TRBD2 is a possible D gene (6 bases). The CDR3 runs 13 residues. Germline V lookup: CDR1 SGHTA, CDR2 FQGNSA. V shed 8 bases and J shed 3 bases, with 13 bases lying between them.

The V call is TRBV6-6, the J call TRBJ2-4; 8 bases are a match to TRBD1. Germline CDR1 and CDR2: MNHNY and SVGAGI (reference sequence). This CDR3 is 16 amino acids long. Trimming cost V 6 bases and J 3 bases; bases outside gene matches: 10. The CDR3 DNA reads as TGTGCCAGCAGCGAATCCTCCGGGACAGGCAAAAACATTCAGTACTTC. The encoded protein is CASSESSGTGKNIQYF.

Here the CDR3 reads CASSKRDRSSTDTQYF. In DNA form, the CDR3 reads TGTGCCAGCAGCAAAAGGGACAGAAGTAGCACAGATACGCAGTATTTT. The chain uses TRBV21-1 and TRBJ2-3; the D call TRBD1 from the table was never checked on the DNA. TRBV21-1 is shown as a pseudogene. CDR3 size: 16 residues.

DNA for the CDR3: TGCGCCAGCAGTGACTCTAGACGGGGGATTGCGGAGACCCAGTACTTC. Encoded protein: CASSDSRRGIAETQYF. J is TRBJ2-5 and V is TRBV10-2, with D perhaps TRBD2 (6 bases). The CDR3 consists of 16 residues. Germline V gene data show CDR1 as WSHSY and CDR2 as SAAADI. V was trimmed by 3 bases and J by 5 bases, leaving 19 bases between them.